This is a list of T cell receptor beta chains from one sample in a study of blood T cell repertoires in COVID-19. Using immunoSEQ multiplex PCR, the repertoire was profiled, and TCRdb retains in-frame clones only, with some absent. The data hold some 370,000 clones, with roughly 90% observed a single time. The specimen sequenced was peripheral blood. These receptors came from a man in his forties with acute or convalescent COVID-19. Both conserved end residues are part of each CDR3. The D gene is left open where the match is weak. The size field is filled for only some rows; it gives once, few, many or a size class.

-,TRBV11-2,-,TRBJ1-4,TGTGCCAGCAGCTTTGACAGCGTTAATGAAAAACTGTTTTTT,CASSFDSVNEKLFF
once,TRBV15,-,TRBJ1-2,TGTGCCACCGACACCTCGTACAGGCACAACTATGGCTACACCTTC,CATDTSYRHNYGYTF
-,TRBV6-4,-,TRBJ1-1,TGTGCCAGCAGTGAGGAGATGAACACTGAAGCTTTCTTT,CASSEEMNTEAFF
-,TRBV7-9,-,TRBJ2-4,TGTGCCAGCAGCCCTTCCTTAACCAAAAACATTCAGTACTTC,CASSPSLTKNIQYF
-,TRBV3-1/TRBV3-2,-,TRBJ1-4,TGTGCCAGCAGCAGGGAGTTAGGTAATGAAAAACTGTTTTTT,CASSRELGNEKLFF
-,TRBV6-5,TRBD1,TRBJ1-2,TGTGCCAGCAGTTACTCGACAGGGAATGGCTACACCTTC,CASSYSTGNGYTF
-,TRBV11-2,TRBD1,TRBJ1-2,TGTGCCAGCAGCCGGCTACAGGGGAGCTATGGCTACACCTTC,CASSRLQGSYGYTF
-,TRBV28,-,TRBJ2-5,TGTGCCAGCAGTTGGCTAGCGAGTCTCTACCAAGAGACCCAGTACTTC,CASSWLASLYQETQYF
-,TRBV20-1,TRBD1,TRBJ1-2,TGCAGTGCTAGTAAAGACAGGGATGGCTACACCTTC,CSASKDRDGYTF
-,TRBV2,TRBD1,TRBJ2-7,TGTGCCAGCAGCCAGACAGGGGGCGGCTACGAGCAGTACTTC,CASSQTGGGYEQYF
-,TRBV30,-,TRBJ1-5,TGTGCCTGGAGTCCGGGGGGGTCCGGCAATCAGCCCCAGCATTTT,CAWSPGGSGNQPQHF
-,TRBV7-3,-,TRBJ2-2,TGTGCCAGCAGCTCCACATACACCGGGGAGCTGTTTTTT,CASSSTYTGELFF
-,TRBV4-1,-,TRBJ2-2,TGCGCCAGCAGCCAGCAGGGGAACACCGGGGAGCTGTTTTTT,CASSQQGNTGELFF
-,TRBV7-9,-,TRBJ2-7,TGTGCCAGCAGCTTAGTAGGGGCCCTCTACGAGCAGTACTTC,CASSLVGALYEQYF
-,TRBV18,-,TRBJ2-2,TGTGCCAGCTCACCAGGAGGGGACACCGGGGAGCTGTTTTTT,CASSPGGDTGELFF
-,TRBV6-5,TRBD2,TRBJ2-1,TGTGCCAGCAGTTACTCCCCCCGAGAGCGGGAGCAATTCTTC,CASSYSPREREQFF
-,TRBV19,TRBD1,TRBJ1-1,TGTGCCAGTAGTATGTACCCTAGGACAGGGGAAACTGAAGCTTTCTTT,CASSMYPRTGETEAFF
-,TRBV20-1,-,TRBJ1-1,TGCAGTGCTAGTGGAGGGTCTGGGAAAATGAACACTGAAGCTTTCTTT,CSASGGSGKMNTEAFF
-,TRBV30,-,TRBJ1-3,TGTGCCTGGAGTGTCTCAGGACTCTCTGGAAACACCATATATTTT,CAWSVSGLSGNTIYF
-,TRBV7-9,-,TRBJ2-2,TGTGCCAGCAGCTGGGGACTTCAGACCGGGGAGCTGTTTTTT,CASSWGLQTGELFF
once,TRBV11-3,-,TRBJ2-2,TGTGCCAGCAGCTTAGGAGGCGTCAGTTTGACCGGGGAGCTGTTTTTT,CASSLGGVSLTGELFF
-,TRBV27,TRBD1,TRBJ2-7,TGTGCCAGCAGTTTATGGGGGACAGGGAACGAGCAGTACTTC,CASSLWGTGNEQYF
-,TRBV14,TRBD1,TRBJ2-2,TGTGCCAGCAGCCCAGGACAGGGAGGAAACGGGGAGCTGTTTTTT,CASSPGQGGNGELFF
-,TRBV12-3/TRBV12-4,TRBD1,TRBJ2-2,TGTGCCAGCAGTAGACAGGGGGCAGGGGAGCTGTTTTTT,CASSRQGAGELFF
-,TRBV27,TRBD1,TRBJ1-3,TGTGCCAGCAGATTCCCTCCAGCCGCACCTTCCGACAGGGGAGGTAGGACCATATATTTT,CASRFPPAAPSDRGGRTIYF
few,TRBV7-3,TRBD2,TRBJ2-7,TGTGCCAGCAGCTTAAACGGGGGGGCTTTCGAGCAGTACTTC,CASSLNGGAFEQYF
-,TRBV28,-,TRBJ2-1,TGTGCCAGCACCTCGACAAGGACCTACAATGAGCAGTTCTTC,CASTSTRTYNEQFF
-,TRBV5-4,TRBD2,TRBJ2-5,TGTGCCAGCAGCTTGCCGATGGGGGGGGAGACCCAGTACTTC,CASSLPMGGETQYF
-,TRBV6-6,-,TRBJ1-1,TGTGCCAGCAGTCCGAATGCTGGGGGGATTATGAACACTGAAGCTTTCTTT,CASSPNAGGIMNTEAFF
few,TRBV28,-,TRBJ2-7,TGTGCCAGCAGTTTAGGGCAGGGCACCGGCTACGAGCAGTACTTC,CASSLGQGTGYEQYF